The source of this T cell receptor (beta chain) is a study of radiation and T cells in renal cell carcinoma. Whole-study results and caveats: In blood, top tumor clones expanded by 2 weeks, shrinking by 4.

Generated by immunoSEQ multiplex PCR, the TCRdb table keeps only in-frame clones and is missing some. Of some 120,000 clones in the sample, around four fifths were seen once. Time point described: blood 2 weeks post-SBRT. Specified treatment: 15 Gy SBRT to primary tumor, nephrectomy 4 weeks later. V trimming: 5 bases; J trimming: 5 bases; junction bases outside the gene matches: 6. The CDR3 consists of 13 residues. Germline-derived CDR1 and CDR2 are MDHEN and SYDVKM. Turning to this clone: Its specificity is not known.

Sequencing was performed on blood, taken from a patient whose treatment included radiotherapy and nephrectomy. The clonotype originates from a woman aged 60-75 years with renal cell carcinoma. J is TRBJ2-7 and V is TRBV28; 7 positions agree with TRBD1. CDR3 in amino acids: CASSPRGTHEQYF. The CDR3 nucleotides read TGTGCCAGCAGTCCCAGGGGGACCCACGAGCAGTACTTC. Full variable domain (rest looked up from reference TRBV28 and TRBJ2-7): DVKVTQSSRYLVKRTGEKVFLECVQDMDHENMFWYRQDPGLGLRLIYFSYDVKMKEKGDIPEGYSVSREKKERFSLILESASTNQTSMYLCASSPRGTHEQYFGPGTRLTVT.